These 3 T cell receptor beta chains share one sample of origin, sequenced in a study of regulatory T cells in long-lasting Graves disease. Library construction for TCR beta used iRepertoire HTBI primers and Arm-PCR of CDR3 regions. TCRdb re-analysed the multiplex PCR reads in MiXCR, keeping a single row per CDR3 protein. The top ten hold over 10% of the sample, which has about 460,000 distinct CDR3 sequences, about 22% seen once. As for time point: persistent/refractory GD, antithyroid drugs over 5 years with positive TRAb. PBMC-derived RNA was used for the TCR library. The source was peripheral blood mononuclear cells (PBMCs), collected when the disease was refractory, from a patient treated with antithyroid drugs. The receptors derive from a female donor with Graves disease.

This chain links TRBV20-1 with TRBJ2-7; 8 bases align to TRBD2. This CDR3 contains 17 residues. V lost 5 bases to trimming and J lost 5 bases; unmatched junction nucleotides: 20. Germline V CDR1 and CDR2: DFQATT, SNEGSKA (reference sequence). As DNA, the CDR3 is TGCAGTGCTTTAGGGGATTACGGGGGGGGCCGTTCCGACGAGCAGTACTTC. It encodes CSALGDYGGGRSDEQYF.

This chain joins TRBV3-1 and TRBJ1-1, with D possibly TRBD1 on 5 matching bases. Trimming took 2 bases from V and 5 from J, leaving 15 bases between them. CDR1 LGHDT and CDR2 YNNKEL come from the germline V gene (reference sequence). This CDR3 comprises 15 residues. This CDR3 reads CASSQRWGLGTEAFF. The CDR3 DNA is TGTGCCAGCAGCCAACGTTGGGGACTGGGGACTGAAGCTTTCTTT. Looking up the rest from reference TRBV3-1 and TRBJ1-1 gives the full variable domain: DTAVSQTPKYLVTQMGNDKSIKCEQNLGHDTMYWYKQDSKKFLKIMFSYNNKELIINETVPNRFSPKSPDKAHLNLHINSLELGDSAVYFCASSQRWGLGTEAFFGQGTRLTVV.

The table lists this clonotype with many counts. The CDR3 sequence is CASSLGFSGGQETQYF. CDR3 nucleotides: TGTGCCAGCAGCTTAGGTTTTAGCGGGGGCCAAGAGACCCAGTACTTC. The rearrangement joins TRBV7-2 to TRBJ2-5, with TRBD2 identical over 9 bases. Per germline, CDR1 SGHTA and CDR2 FQGNSA. This CDR3 region has 16 residues. J was trimmed by 1 base and V by 1 base; bases with no gene match: 4.